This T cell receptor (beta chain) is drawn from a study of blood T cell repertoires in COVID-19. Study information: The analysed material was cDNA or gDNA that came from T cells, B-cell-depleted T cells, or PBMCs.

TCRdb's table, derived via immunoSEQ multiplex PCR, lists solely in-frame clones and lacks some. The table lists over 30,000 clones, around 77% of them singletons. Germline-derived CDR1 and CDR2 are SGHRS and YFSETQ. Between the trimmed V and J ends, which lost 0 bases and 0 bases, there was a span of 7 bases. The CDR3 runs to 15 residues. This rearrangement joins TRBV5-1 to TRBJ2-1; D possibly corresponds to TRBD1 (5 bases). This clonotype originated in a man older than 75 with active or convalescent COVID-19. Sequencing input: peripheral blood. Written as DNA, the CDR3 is TGCGCCAGCAGCTTGGGACAGAACTCCTACAATGAGCAGTTCTTC. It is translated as CASSLGQNSYNEQFF.